This T cell receptor (beta chain) was sequenced in a study of cytomegalovirus exposure and HLA in healthy donors. As for this clone: Antigen specificity is unknown.

The study, taken as a whole, reports: When analyzed later, the rates of TCR association showed variation by HLA locus, with DRB1 the most and HLA-C the fewest.

V lost 1 base and J lost 4, with 16 bases in between. The length of the CDR3 is 16 residues. Germline-derived CDR1 and CDR2 are LGHNA and YSLEER. 60 Vbeta and 13 Jbeta primers were used in PCR. Data came from immunoSEQ multiplex PCR; TCRdb stores just in-frame clones and leaves some out. The sample lists more than 65,000 clones; more than 70% were seen once. The receptor comes from a man in his forties in good health and CMV-seronegative. The sequenced sample was PBMCs. This sequence joins TRBV4-3 and TRBJ1-1, with D possibly being TRBD1 (5 bases). CDR3 region: CASSQGTGLGGTEAFF. The CDR3 DNA is TGCGCCAGCAGCCAAGGCACGGGCCTCGGGGGCACTGAAGCTTTCTTT.